This T cell receptor (beta chain) was obtained from a study of Graves' ophthalmopathy and Graves' hyperthyroidism. This CDR3 contains 12 residues. The germline V gene has CDR1 SGHVS and CDR2 FQNEAQ. The ends were cut back, 4 bases at V and 1 base at J, with 3 bases in the middle. Amplified TCR beta CDR3 regions were obtained using RNA transcripts as template. RT-PCR in the first round used HTBI primers; a second-round multiplex PCR followed. TCRdb passed the multiplex PCR reads through MiXCR, listing each CDR3 protein once. The data contain roughly 1.1 million distinct CDR3 sequences, about 36% of them singletons.

The V and J genes are TRBV7-8 and TRBJ2-3; no clear D gene. The TCR was taken from an adult man with Graves' hyperthyroidism. The sequencing sample was made of peripheral blood or thyroid tissue (not recorded which). CDR3 sequence: CASSSGTDTQYF. The CDR3 DNA reads TGTGCCAGCAGCTCGGGCACAGATACGCAGTATTTT.